This T cell receptor beta chain emerged from a study of metastatic and nonmetastatic thyroid tumors. Original handling: In papillary thyroid cancer, a distant-metastasis classifier was built using CDR3 differences across clinicopathological groups. TCRdb recomputed clones from the PCR reads via MiXCR. For this entry, the V and J calls and clone size follow TCRdb and not the study's own pipeline. The sample includes 8,700 or so clones, 25% to 30% of them seen just once. Regarding the study as a whole: The study reportedly found significantly higher TCR beta diversity in malignant thyroid tumors than benign nodules, in blood and tumor.

There were no patients who had received any treatment before thyroid surgery. As for this clone: Its cognate antigen is unknown.

Germline CDR1 and CDR2: MDHEN and SYDVKM. Trimming removed 6 bases from V and 1 base from J, with 12 bases in between. The CDR3 runs 14 residues. The chain carries TRBV28 and TRBJ2-5; D gene unclear. This TCR was sampled from a female donor with papillary thyroid cancer or a benign thyroid nodule (not recorded which). Some clones in this sample may be carry-over from other donors' samples. The sequenced sample was tumor tissue. In DNA, the CDR3 is TGTGCCAGCAGACTACCTCAGATCCAAGAGACCCAGTACTTC. Its translation is CASRLPQIQETQYF.